This passage covers 4 T cell receptor beta chains from one sample sequenced in a study of CXCR3-negative and CXCR3-positive naive CD8 T cells. UMI-labeled 5' RACE yielded the TRB cDNA libraries. Each CDR3 protein gets one entry in TCRdb, which reprocessed the 5' RACE reads and gives no DNA. The sample shows 150,000 or so distinct CDR3 sequences, and 0.29% sits with its ten largest clones. The sample taken for sequencing was naive CXCR3- CD8+ T cells from blood. Subset defined: CD45RO-CCR7+CD27+CD95- naive CD8+ T cells lacking CXCR3 (TNR3-). The receptors here all came from a human donor in good health. Some clones in this sample may be carry-over from other donors' samples.

The rearrangement joins TRBV27 to TRBJ2-1; TCRdb outputs TRBD1, but without DNA this stays unchecked. The germline V gene encodes CDR1 MNHEY and CDR2 SMNVEV (reference sequence). There are 16 residues in the CDR3. CDR3 region: CASSLSPGPTYNEQFF.

V and J are TRBV29-1 and TRBJ1-2; absent DNA, TCRdb's TRBD1 call cannot be checked. Germline assignment: CDR1 SQVTM and CDR2 ANQGSEA. The CDR3 is 13 amino acids. Here the CDR3 reads CSVYTGVAYGYTF.

The V call is TRBV20-1, the J call TRBJ1-6; checking the TCRdb D call of TRBD1 is not possible without DNA. CDR3 length: 17 amino acids. Germline V lookup: CDR1 DFQATT, CDR2 SNEGSKA (reference sequence). The CDR3 protein is CSARDSDRGGGNSPLHF.

The rearrangement joins TRBV7-2 to TRBJ1-2; the TRBD1 assignment by TCRdb is unverifiable without DNA. Germline CDR1 reads SGHTA; CDR2 reads FQGNSA. This CDR3 is built from 15 residues. The CDR3 region is CASSIYRTGGYGYTF.